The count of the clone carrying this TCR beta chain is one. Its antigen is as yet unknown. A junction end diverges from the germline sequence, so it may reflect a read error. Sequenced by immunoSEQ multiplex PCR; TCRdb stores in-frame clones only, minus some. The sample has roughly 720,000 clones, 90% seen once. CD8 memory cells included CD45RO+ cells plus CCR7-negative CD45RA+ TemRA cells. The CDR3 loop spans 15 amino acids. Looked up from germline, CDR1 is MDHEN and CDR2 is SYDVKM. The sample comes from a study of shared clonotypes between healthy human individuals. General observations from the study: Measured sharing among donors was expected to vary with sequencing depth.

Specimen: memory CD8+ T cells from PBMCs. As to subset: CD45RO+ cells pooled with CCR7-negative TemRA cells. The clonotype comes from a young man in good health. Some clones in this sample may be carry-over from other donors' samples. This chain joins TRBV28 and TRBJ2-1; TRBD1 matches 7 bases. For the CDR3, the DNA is TGTGCCGGCAGATCCACGGGACAGATCTACAATGAGCAGTTCTTC. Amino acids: CAGRSTGQIYNEQFF.